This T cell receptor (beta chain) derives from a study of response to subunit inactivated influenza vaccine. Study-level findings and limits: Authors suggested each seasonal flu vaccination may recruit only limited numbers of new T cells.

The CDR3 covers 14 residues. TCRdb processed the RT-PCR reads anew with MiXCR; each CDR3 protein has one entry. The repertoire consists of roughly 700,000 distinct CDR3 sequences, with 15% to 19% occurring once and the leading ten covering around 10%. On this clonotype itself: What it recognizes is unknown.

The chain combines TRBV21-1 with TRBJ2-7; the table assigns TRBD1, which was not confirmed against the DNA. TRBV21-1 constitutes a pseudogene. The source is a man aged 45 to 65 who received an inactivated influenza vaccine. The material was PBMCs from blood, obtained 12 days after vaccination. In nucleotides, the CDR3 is TGTGCCAGCACTTACGGGACAGGGGGACACGAGCAGTACTTC. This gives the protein CASTYGTGGHEQYF.